This entry concerns a single T cell receptor beta chain. Looked up from germline, CDR1 is SGHTA and CDR2 is FQGNSA. The CDR3 is 15 residues long. Trimming shortened V by 3 bases and J by 0 bases, and 8 bases separated the two germline ends. The sample originates from a study of blood T cell repertoires in COVID-19. Produced via immunoSEQ multiplex PCR; TCRdb's table is partial and in-frame only. The sample holds about 350,000 clones; about nine tenths are singletons and the top ten take over 1%. The V call is TRBV7-2, the J call TRBJ1-4; D gene ambiguous. The source is a woman aged 30 to 39 who had been exposed to COVID-19. Sequencing was done on a sample of PBMCs or T cells enriched from blood (not recorded which). The CDR3 here is CASSFRSATNEKLFF. The CDR3 coding sequence is TGTGCCAGCAGCTTCAGGTCCGCAACTAATGAAAAACTGTTTTTT.